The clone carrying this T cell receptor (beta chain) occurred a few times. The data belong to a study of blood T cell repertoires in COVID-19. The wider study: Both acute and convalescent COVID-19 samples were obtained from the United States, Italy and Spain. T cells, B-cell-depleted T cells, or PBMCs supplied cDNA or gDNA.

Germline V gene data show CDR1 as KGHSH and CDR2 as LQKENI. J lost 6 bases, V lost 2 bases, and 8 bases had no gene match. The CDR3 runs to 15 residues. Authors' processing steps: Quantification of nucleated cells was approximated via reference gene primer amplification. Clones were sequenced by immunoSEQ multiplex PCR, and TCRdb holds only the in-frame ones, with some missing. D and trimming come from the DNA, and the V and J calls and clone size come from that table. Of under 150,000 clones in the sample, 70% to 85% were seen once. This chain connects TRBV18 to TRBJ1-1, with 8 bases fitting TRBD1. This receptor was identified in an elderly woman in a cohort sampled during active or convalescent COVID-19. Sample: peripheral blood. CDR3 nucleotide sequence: TGTGCCAGCTCACCAAGCACACAGGGGGTCTCTGAAGCTTTCTTT. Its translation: CASSPSTQGVSEAFF.